These T cell receptor beta chains were read from a single sample in a study of blood T cell repertoires in COVID-19. The protocol was immunoSEQ multiplex PCR, while the TCRdb copy is restricted to in-frame clones and leaves out a portion. Here the sample spans about 50,000 clones, around 80% being singletons. The sequencing sample was made of peripheral blood. These receptors were obtained from a man aged 65 to 79 with acute or convalescent COVID-19. Each CDR3 is given with its conserved first and last residue. D genes are given only for firm matches. Clone sizes are given selectively: once, few, many, or a class where the clone is expanded.

>TRBV27|NA|NA|TRBJ1-5
TGTGCCAGCAGCAAACAGGGAGTAGAAAATCAGCCCCAGCATTTT
CASSKQGVENQPQHF
>TRBV12-3/TRBV12-4|NA|NA|TRBJ2-7
TGTGCCAGCAGTTTACAATCTTCGGGCGAGCAGTACTTC
CASSLQSSGEQYF
>TRBV11-3|NA|NA|TRBJ2-5
TGTGCCAGCAGCCCCGGCCCGGTGGGGGCGGGCGCCAAGACCCAGTACTTC
CASSPGPVGAGAKTQYF
>TRBV2|TRBD2|NA|TRBJ2-3
TGTGCCAGCAGTGTTACCTTGCGGGGGAGCACAGATACGCAGTATTTT
CASSVTLRGSTDTQYF
>TRBV5-1|NA|NA|TRBJ1-6
TGCGCCAGCAGCTTGGGGCAGTCTGATTCACCCCTCCACTTT
CASSLGQSDSPLHF
>TRBV19|NA|few|TRBJ2-7
TGTGCCAGTAGTCAGCAGGGTATAACCTACGAGCAGTACTTC
CASSQQGITYEQYF
>TRBV6-1|TRBD1|NA|TRBJ2-1
TGTGCCAGCAGTGAGTTCCCGGACAGGGAGCCTTTCTTC
CASSEFPDREPFF
>TRBV5-4|TRBD2|few|TRBJ2-5
TGTGCCAGCAGCGCCCGACTAGCGGGAGGGGAGACCCAGTACTTC
CASSARLAGGETQYF
>TRBV5-1|NA|NA|TRBJ1-1
TGCGCCAGCAGCCCAGGACAGAGAATGAACACTGAAGCTTTCTTT
CASSPGQRMNTEAFF
>TRBV2|NA|NA|TRBJ1-4
TGTGCCAGCAGTCAAAGGGCGGGTTCAACTAATGAAAAACTGTTTTTT
CASSQRAGSTNEKLFF
>TRBV30|TRBD2|once|TRBJ2-7
TGTGCCTGGAGGGGGGGGACCTACGAGCAGTACTTC
CAWRGGTYEQYF
>TRBV4-2|NA|NA|TRBJ2-1
TGTGCCAGCAGCCAAGTTCTAGTGAATGAGCAGTTCTTC
CASSQVLVNEQFF
>TRBV27|TRBD2|NA|TRBJ2-5
TGTGCCAGCAGTTTTTTAGCGGGGTCGTCCCGGGAGACCCAGTACTTC
CASSFLAGSSRETQYF
>TRBV30|NA|NA|TRBJ1-6
TGTGCCTGGACTTCGACAGGCTCCTATAATTCACCCCTCCACTTT
CAWTSTGSYNSPLHF
>TRBV6-2/TRBV6-3|NA|NA|TRBJ2-7
TGTGCCAGCAGTCGGGGGTTCTACGAGCAGTACTTC
CASSRGFYEQYF
>TRBV20-1|NA|NA|TRBJ2-7
TGCAGTGCTAGTTCAGCGGCCGCTACGCAGCAGTACTTC
CSASSAAATQQYF
>TRBV6-6|NA|once|TRBJ1-2
TGTGCCAGCTGGGGGGGCTATGGCTACACCTTC
CASWGGYGYTF
>TRBV5-1|TRBD1|NA|TRBJ1-1
TGCGCCAGCAGCGAGGCCAGACAGGGAAAAAGAACTGAAGCTTTCTTT
CASSEARQGKRTEAFF
>TRBV3-1/TRBV3-2|TRBD1|NA|TRBJ1-6
TGTGCCAGCAGCCGTATGGACAGGGGATCACCCCTCCACTTT
CASSRMDRGSPLHF
>TRBV6-5|NA|many|TRBJ2-7
TGTGCCAGCAGTTACTCCGGGAGCGGCTCCTACGAGCAGTACTTC
CASSYSGSGSYEQYF
>TRBV27|TRBD1|NA|TRBJ1-2
TGTGCCAGCAGTACGCACACCCGACAGGGGATAAAGTCTGGCTACACCTTC
CASSTHTRQGIKSGYTF
>TRBV11-3|NA|NA|TRBJ2-1
TGTGCCAGCAGCGATGCGAACGAGCAGTTCTTC
CASSDANEQFF